Presented here are 18 T cell receptor beta chains from one specimen sequenced in a study of blood T cells in healthy people across ages (dated by TCRdb to about 2015). The library was prepared using 5' RACE. TCRdb names Illumina HiSeq 2500 as the instrument used. A second PCR of about 6 to 12 cycles was run with a J-beta primer mix and a sample-barcoded 5' primer. TCRdb reran the public reads through fastp at Q25 and MiXCR, keeping productive beta chains. Rows with one shared CDR3 protein collapse into an entry with the most common genes and DNA. Present in this sample are some 1.6 million distinct CDR3 sequences, about 31% of which were seen just once. The ten most abundant clones make up about 11% of the sample. The sample comprised blood. All receptors come from a young woman in good health.

The chain combines TRBV2 with TRBJ2-3; D may match TRBD1 or TRBD2 (5 bases each). The CDR3 is made up of 17 amino acids. The germline V gene encodes CDR1 SNHLY and CDR2 FYNNEI. V lost 0 bases, J lost 1 base, and 14 bases lay in between. The CDR3 sequence is CASSEAWDRPRTDTQYF. The CDR3, as DNA: TGTGCCAGCAGTGAAGCGTGGGACCGCCCTCGCACAGATACGCAGTATTTT.

The chain carries TRBV14 and TRBJ2-3, with D uncertain. In germline, CDR1 is SGHDN, CDR2 FVKESK. V dropped 4 bases and J dropped 0 bases, with 8 bases sitting between them. This CDR3 comprises 14 residues. CDR3 protein: CASSRQPSTDTQYF. CDR3 coding DNA: TGTGCCAGCAGCCGGCAACCTAGCACAGATACGCAGTATTTT. Supplemented by reference TRBV14 and TRBJ2-3, the full variable domain reads EAGVTQFPSHSVIEKGQTVTLRCDPISGHDNLYWYRRVMGKEIKFLLHFVKESKQDESGMPNNRFLAERTGGTYSTLKVQPAELEDSGVYFCASSRQPSTDTQYFGPGTRLTVL.

The table lists this clonotype with a few counts. The V call is TRBV20-1, the J call TRBJ1-2; D gene ambiguous. This CDR3 has 11 residues. Germline assignment: CDR1 DFQATT and CDR2 SNEGSKA (reference sequence). Trimming removed 0 bases at V and 4 bases at J, with 3 bases between. The CDR3 loop reads CSARDAYGYTF. The CDR3, as DNA: TGCAGTGCTAGAGATGCCTATGGCTACACCTTC.

This clonotype was picked up a small number of times. V and J are TRBV5-1 and TRBJ1-2, with 10 positions matching TRBD1. With V trimmed by 3 bases and J by 3 bases, 14 bases remained unmatched. The CDR3 is made up of 18 amino acids. From germline, CDR1 is SGHRS and CDR2 YFSETQ. In nucleotides, the CDR3 is TGCGCCAGCAGCTCCGGGACAGGGGCGAAGCTAGGTTACTATGGCTACACCTTC. Amino acid sequence: CASSSGTGAKLGYYGYTF.

This rearrangement joins TRBV20-1 to TRBJ1-6; possible D gene TRBD1, 5 bases. V was pared by 3 bases and J by 7 bases, with 22 bases between. Germline lookup yields CDR1 DFQATT and CDR2 SNEGSKA (reference sequence). CDR3 size: 17 residues. CDR3 bases: TGCAGTGCTAGTGATGGGGCCGGAAGGTTTAGGAATTCACCCCTCCACTTT. Its translation is CSASDGAGRFRNSPLHF.

The chain joins TRBV20-1 to TRBJ2-3; weak D call: TRBD1 (5 bases). The CDR3 loop spans 13 amino acids. Looked up from germline, CDR1 is DFQATT and CDR2 is SNEGSKA (reference sequence). CDR3: CRADKGGTDTQYF. CDR3 nucleotide sequence: TGCAGGGCCGACAAAGGGGGCACAGATACGCAGTATTTT.

Concerning this clonotype itself: This may be a read error, as it is one base from a much larger clone. This sequence joins TRBV3-1 and TRBJ2-1; TRBD2 aligns across 7 bases. V dropped 7 bases and J dropped 3; count of bases not matched to a gene: 9. Germline lookup yields CDR1 LGHDT and CDR2 YNNKEL (reference sequence). CDR3 length: 15 amino acids. CDR3 region: CASTGAGYYYNEQFF. CDR3 sequence (DNA): TGTGCCAGCACCGGAGCGGGGTATTACTACAATGAGCAGTTCTTC.

This clonotype was found once. V is TRBV30 and J is TRBJ1-1; TRBD1 aligns across 8 bases. Trimming took 4 bases from V and 1 from J; bases not matched to a gene: 14. This CDR3 has 17 residues. The germline V gene encodes CDR1 GTSNPN and CDR2 SVGIG (reference sequence). The CDR3 coding sequence is TGTGCCTGGATCCCAACGACAGGGGACAAACAGAACACTGAAGCTTTCTTT. Its protein is CAWIPTTGDKQNTEAFF.

This clonotype was counted many times. CDR3 sequence: CASSLWGPIDTQYF. The CDR3 nucleotides are TGCGCCAGCAGCTTGTGGGGGCCCATAGATACGCAGTATTTT. This chain links TRBV5-1 with TRBJ2-3, with D possibly being TRBD1 (6 bases). CDR1 and CDR2 (germline): SGHRS, YFSETQ. CDR3 size: 14 residues. Trimming took off 1 base at V and 5 bases at J, with 11 bases between the two ends.

CDR3 residues: CASSTQRSSTDTQYF. The CDR3 region has the DNA TGTGCCAGCAGCACACAGCGGAGCAGCACAGATACGCAGTATTTT. The rearrangement uses TRBV9 and TRBJ2-3, with D possibly TRBD2 on 5 matching bases. The CDR3 extends over 15 amino acids. The germline V gene encodes CDR1 SGDLS and CDR2 YYNGEE. The V and J ends lost 4 bases and 0 bases respectively, with 12 bases between them. Full variable domain (missing parts from reference TRBV9 and TRBJ2-3): DSGVTQTPKHLITATGQRVTLRCSPRSGDLSVYWYQQSLDQGLQFLIQYYNGEERAKGNILERFSAQQFPDLHSELNLSSLELGDSALYFCASSTQRSSTDTQYFGPGTRLTVL.

This clonotype was seen at least ten times. The chain employs TRBV19 and TRBJ1-2; perhaps TRBD1 as D (5 bases). The germline V and J ends were trimmed by 9 bases and 4 bases, with 12 bases remaining between them. The CDR3 runs 12 residues. Per germline, CDR1 LNHDA and CDR2 SQIVND (reference sequence). The CDR3 is CASREFGYGYTF. CDR3 coding DNA: TGTGCCAGCAGGGAGTTCGGCTATGGCTACACCTTC.

The chain combines TRBV27 with TRBJ2-7, with D unresolved. Germline V CDR1 and CDR2: MNHEY, SMNVEV (reference sequence). CDR3 size: 14 residues. Trimming stripped 3 bases from V and 3 bases from J, with 12 bases between. In DNA form, the CDR3 reads TGTGCCAGCAGTTTTAGTGCAGGCGACTACGAGCAGTACTTC. Translation: CASSFSAGDYEQYF.

With respect to this clonotype: Its ends do not fully match the called genes, so a read error is possible. The gene calls are TRBV4-1 and TRBJ2-1; maybe TRBD2 (6 bases). From germline, CDR1 is MGHRA and CDR2 YSYEKL. The CDR3 loop spans 18 amino acids. The CDR3 here is CASNQGRLEGFRYNEQFF. The DNA for the CDR3 is TGCGCCAGCAACCAAGGGAGGCTCGAGGGGTTTCGATACAATGAGCAGTTCTTC.

This clonotype was counted a few times. V and J are TRBV7-2 and TRBJ2-7; 7 bases fit TRBD2. CDR1 and CDR2 (germline): SGHTA, FQGNSA. The CDR3 consists of 16 residues. J gave up 0 bases and V 1 base, and 6 bases lay outside the gene matches. The CDR3, as DNA: TGTGCCAGCAGCTTAGTCCCTGGCGGGAGCTCCTACGAGCAGTACTTC. Translated: CASSLVPGGSSYEQYF.

This clonotype was picked up many times. CDR3 in DNA: TGTGCCAGCAGCACCACACCTCCGGGACTTGCCTACGAGCAGTACTTC. It yields the protein CASSTTPPGLAYEQYF. The chain employs TRBV7-2 and TRBJ2-7; possible D gene TRBD2, 6 bases. Germline-derived CDR1 and CDR2 are SGHTA and FQGNSA. V dropped 5 bases and J dropped 2 bases, with 19 bases sitting between them. The CDR3 extends over 16 amino acids. Looking up the rest from reference TRBV7-2 and TRBJ2-7 gives the full variable domain: GAGVSQSPSNKVTEKGKDVELRCDPISGHTALYWYRQSLGQGLEFLIYFQGNSAPDKSGLPSDRFSAERTGGSVSTLTIQRTQQEDSAVYLCASSTTPPGLAYEQYFGPGTRLTVT.

The gene calls are TRBV6-6 and TRBJ2-5, with D perhaps TRBD1 (6 bases). Judging by the DNA end, TRBJ2-7 fits better; the J call may be wrong. The CDR3 is made up of 14 amino acids. CDR1 is MNHNY and CDR2 is SVGAGI in the germline V gene (reference sequence). The CDR3 region is CASSYRQDSYEQYF. In DNA form, the CDR3 reads TGTGCCAGCAGTTATAGACAGGACTCCTACGAGCAGTACTTC.

The chain joins TRBV18 to TRBJ1-1, with D tentatively TRBD1 (5 bases). CDR3 length equals 14 residues. Trimming left V 4 bases short and J 6 bases short, with 15 bases between. From germline, CDR1 is KGHSH and CDR2 LQKENI. CDR3 in DNA: TGTGCCAGCTCACTCAGGGCTATGGGGGCTGAAGCTTTCTTT. It yields the protein CASSLRAMGAEAFF.

With regard to this clonotype: A much more abundant neighbour one base away suggests this may be a read error. V usage is TRBV7-8 and J usage is TRBJ2-7; 7 bases line up with TRBD2. CDR3 size: 15 residues. The germline gives CDR1 SGHVS, CDR2 FQNEAQ. In DNA, the CDR3 is TGTGCCAGCAGCTTAGTAGCTTCTAGCGGCTACGTGCAGTACTTC. This codes for CASSLVASSGYVQYF.